Each of the 19 T cell receptor beta chains below was sequenced from the same sample in a study of blood T cell repertoires in COVID-19. TCRdb's table, derived via immunoSEQ multiplex PCR, lists solely in-frame clones and lacks some. The sample includes around 100,000 clones, around nine tenths of them seen just once. Sequenced material: peripheral blood. The receptor source for this set is a man in his fifties with acute or convalescent COVID-19.

V and J are TRBV5-4 and TRBJ2-2, with 9 positions matching TRBD1. The CDR3 consists of 16 residues. V lost 5 bases, J lost 6 bases, and 11 bases stayed unmatched. Germline V gene lookup returns CDR1 SGHNT and CDR2 YYREEE (reference sequence). The CDR3 here is CASSPGRDRVSGELFF. Here the CDR3 DNA reads TGTGCCAGCAGTCCCGGCCGGGACAGGGTGTCCGGGGAGCTGTTTTTT.

The genes are TRBV18 and TRBJ2-1; D remains ambiguous. V was shortened by 3 bases and J by 7 bases, with 7 bases between the two germline ends. CDR3 length: 12 amino acids. Germline CDR1 reads KGHSH; CDR2 reads LQKENI. This CDR3 reads CASSPSGNEQFF. The CDR3 coding sequence is TGTGCCAGCTCACCTTCCGGGAATGAGCAGTTCTTC.

The genes are TRBV5-4 and TRBJ2-7, with 10 bases matching TRBD2. V gave up 5 bases and J gave up 6 bases; unmatched junction bases: 11. CDR1 and CDR2 from the germline V gene are SGHNT and YYREEE (reference sequence). The length of the CDR3 is 15 residues. This chain's CDR3 is CASSPAGLAGGEQYF. The CDR3 DNA reads as TGTGCCAGCAGTCCCGCCGGGTTAGCGGGGGGCGAGCAGTACTTC.

This chain connects TRBV24-1 to TRBJ1-3; D unresolved. V was cut by 0 bases and J by 4 bases, with 15 bases left in between. The CDR3 sequence is 17 residues long. CDR1 is KGHDR, CDR2 SFDVKD, per germline. Here the CDR3 DNA reads TGTGCCACCAGTGATTTGAGAGCGGGTAGAAAGGGAAACACCATATATTTT. Its translation is CATSDLRAGRKGNTIYF.

The rearrangement uses TRBV15 and TRBJ2-7; 9 nucleotides match TRBD2. V trimming: 0 bases; J trimming: 3 bases; junction bases outside the gene matches: 6. The CDR3 is 16 amino acids. Germline CDR1 and CDR2: LNHNV and YYDKDF (reference sequence). CDR3 DNA: TGTGCCACCAGCAGAGATCTTCCGCGGGAGGGCTACGAGCAGTACTTC. Amino acids: CATSRDLPREGYEQYF.

This clone was detected only once. The chain couples TRBV21-1 to TRBJ1-4; the table's TRBD1 call for D was not verified on the DNA. TRBV21-1 is marked as a pseudogene. The length of the CDR3 is 16 residues. The CDR3 is CASSKPRDRGEEKLFF. The CDR3 nucleotides are TGTGCCAGCAGCAAACCCCGGGACAGGGGTGAGGAAAAACTGTTTTTT.

The chain has TRBV7-2 and TRBJ2-7; 7 bases line up with TRBD2. The germline gives CDR1 SGHTA, CDR2 FQGNSA. The CDR3 sequence is 15 residues long. The J segment lost 7 bases and the V segment lost 0 bases, leaving 9 bases of the junction unmatched. The CDR3 loop is CASSLARGGLGEQYF. In DNA form, the CDR3 reads TGTGCCAGCAGCTTAGCGCGGGGAGGGTTGGGGGAGCAGTACTTC.

The rearrangement uses TRBV24-1 and TRBJ2-5; D might be TRBD1 (6 bases). This CDR3 spans 14 amino acids. Trimming left V 5 bases short and J 2 bases short, with 11 bases between. The germline V gene has CDR1 KGHDR and CDR2 SFDVKD. CDR3 DNA sequence: TGTGCCACCAGTGCTATAACAGGGCAAGAGACCCAGTACTTC. It encodes CATSAITGQETQYF.

The chain joins TRBV5-1 to TRBJ2-7; D unclear. Germline assignment: CDR1 SGHRS and CDR2 YFSETQ. The V and J ends lost 4 bases and 2 bases respectively, with 10 bases between them. The CDR3 runs to 13 residues. The CDR3 DNA reads TGCGCCAGCAGCCGTGACTCGACCTACGAGCAGTACTTC. Translated, it gives CASSRDSTYEQYF.

In this sample, this clone turned up once. This rearrangement joins TRBV19 to TRBJ2-7; 7 nucleotides match TRBD2. Per germline, CDR1 LNHDA and CDR2 SQIVND (reference sequence). CDR3 length equals 16 residues. V trimming: 3 bases; J trimming: 2 bases; junction bases outside the gene matches: 10. This CDR3 reads CASSIPGPAGPYEQYF. CDR3 coding DNA: TGTGCCAGTAGTATTCCGGGTCCAGCGGGACCCTACGAGCAGTACTTC.

V gene TRBV9 combines with J gene TRBJ2-1; D is perhaps TRBD1 (5 bases). This CDR3 region has 14 residues. Germline CDR1 is SGDLS and CDR2 is YYNGEE. Trimming stripped 0 bases from V and 4 bases from J, with 8 bases between. The CDR3 DNA reads TGTGCCAGCAGCGTAGGCAGGGAATACAATGAGCAGTTCTTC. Its translation: CASSVGREYNEQFF.

The chain combines TRBV5-5 with TRBJ2-7; no clear D. CDR1 and CDR2 from the germline V gene are SGHKS and YYEKEE (reference sequence). CDR3 length: 14 residues. Trimming took 0 bases from V and 2 from J, leaving 9 bases between them. CDR3 bases: TGTGCCAGCAGCTTGGGGCAGCGCACCTACGAGCAGTACTTC. It yields the protein CASSLGQRTYEQYF.

The J gene is TRBJ2-7, the V gene TRBV2; weak D call: TRBD1 (6 bases). CDR3 length equals 14 residues. Deletions cut 1 base from V and 2 bases from J, with 9 bases between. From germline, CDR1 is SNHLY and CDR2 FYNNEI. CDR3 sequence reads: CASSEDRAAYEQYF. CDR3 DNA sequence: TGTGCCAGCAGTGAAGACAGGGCTGCCTACGAGCAGTACTTC.

The chain recombines TRBV7-9 with TRBJ1-1, with 9 bases lining up with TRBD1. V shed 3 bases and J 0 bases; nucleotides not matched to a gene: 8. The germline V gene has CDR1 SEHNR and CDR2 FQNEAQ (reference sequence). The CDR3 has 17 amino acids. CDR3 residues: CASSFSGQGSLNTEAFF. In nucleotides, the CDR3 is TGTGCCAGCAGCTTCTCGGGACAGGGCTCCTTGAACACTGAAGCTTTCTTT.

The J gene is TRBJ2-1, the V gene TRBV18; 7 positions match TRBD1. V shed 2 bases, J shed 10 bases, and the junction held 8 bases outside the gene matches. CDR1 is KGHSH and CDR2 is LQKENI in the germline V gene. The CDR3 is made up of 14 amino acids. The CDR3 loop is CASSPSGTGVEQFF. For the CDR3, the DNA is TGTGCCAGCTCACCATCGGGAACAGGGGTCGAGCAGTTCTTC.

CDR3 region: CASSDSAGYKAFF. The CDR3 region has the DNA TGTGCCAGCAGTGACTCGGCGGGTTATAAAGCTTTCTTT. The chain uses TRBV6-4 and TRBJ1-1; D not resolved. Per the germline V gene, CDR1 is MRHNA and CDR2 is SNTAGT. Trimming stripped 0 bases from V and 9 bases from J, with 11 bases between. The CDR3 totals 13 residues.

As concerns this clone: One junction end disagrees with the germline gene, perhaps due to a read error. This chain connects TRBV7-2 to TRBJ1-4; no firm D call. The CDR3 has 15 amino acids. The germline V gene encodes CDR1 SGHTA and CDR2 FQGNSA. CDR3 bases: TGTGCCAGCAGATTAGAGAGTGCAACTAATGAAAAACTGTTTTTT. Encoded protein: CASRLESATNEKLFF.

The J gene is TRBJ2-1, the V gene TRBV6-6; D might be TRBD2 (6 bases). The ends were cut back, 5 bases at V and 3 bases at J, with 14 bases in the middle. The germline CDR1 and CDR2 sequences are MNHNY and SVGAGI (reference sequence). The CDR3 is 15 amino acids. The CDR3 region is CASSPPGLNYNEQFF. The CDR3 bases are TGTGCCAGCAGTCCACCGGGACTGAACTACAATGAGCAGTTCTTC.

The chain links TRBV29-1 to TRBJ2-7; D gene ambiguous. This CDR3 is built from 11 residues. Germline V CDR1 and CDR2: SQVTM, ANQGSEA. Trimming cost V 4 bases and J 0 bases, with 4 bases left between them. CDR3 nucleotide sequence: TGCAGCGTTGTGAGCTCCTACGAGCAGTACTTC. Protein sequence: CSVVSSYEQYF.